The TCR beta chain under discussion was sequenced for a study of cytomegalovirus exposure and HLA in healthy donors. Both 60 Vbeta primers and 13 Jbeta primers went into the PCR. Sequencing used immunoSEQ multiplex PCR; TCRdb keeps in-frame clones, though not all of them. This table holds over 150,000 clones, under 85% found once. The source of this sequence is a male donor in good health and CMV-seronegative. Sequenced input: PBMCs.

Here the CDR3 reads CASNDRERGGYNEQFF. In nucleotides, the CDR3 is TGTGCCAGTAACGATCGGGAGCGGGGGGGATACAATGAGCAGTTCTTC. V and J are TRBV19 and TRBJ2-1; TRBD2 matches at 10 bases. This CDR3 has 16 amino acids. The V gene's germline CDR1 is LNHDA and CDR2 SQIVND (reference sequence). Trimming removed 7 bases from V and 4 bases from J; junction bases left unmatched: 10. The whole variable domain, remainder taken from reference TRBV19 and TRBJ2-1, is DGGITQSPKYLFRKEGQNVTLSCEQNLNHDAMYWYRQDPGQGLRLIYYSQIVNDFQKGDIAEGYSVSREKKESFPLTVTSAQKNPTAFYLCASNDRERGGYNEQFFGPGTRLTVL.